Only one count was recorded for the clone carrying this T cell receptor beta chain. Its cognate antigen is unknown. Profiling relied on immunoSEQ multiplex PCR, and the TCRdb table lists in-frame clones only, not all of them. The data contain tens of thousands of clones, roughly two thirds of them singletons. This record belongs to a study of T cells after posttransplantation cyclophosphamide. Germline loops: CDR1 MNHNY, CDR2 SVGAGI (reference sequence). This CDR3 has 14 residues. V was clipped by 2 bases and J by 9 bases; unmatched bases: 9. Findings and caveats of the study: After PTCy, TRB diversity resembled that of CNI/methotrexate controls. Blood and skin or GI T cell repertoires showed limited TRB overlap.

The sequenced sample was memory CD4+ T cells sorted from PBMCs. The sequence came from a woman aged 60-75 years in good health, CMV-negative, and a related stem cell transplant donor. This chain links TRBV6-6 with TRBJ1-1; 7 nucleotides match TRBD1. As DNA, the CDR3 is TGTGCCAGCAGTTACACAGGGGAAGGGCCTAAAGCTTTCTTT. Its protein is CASSYTGEGPKAFF.